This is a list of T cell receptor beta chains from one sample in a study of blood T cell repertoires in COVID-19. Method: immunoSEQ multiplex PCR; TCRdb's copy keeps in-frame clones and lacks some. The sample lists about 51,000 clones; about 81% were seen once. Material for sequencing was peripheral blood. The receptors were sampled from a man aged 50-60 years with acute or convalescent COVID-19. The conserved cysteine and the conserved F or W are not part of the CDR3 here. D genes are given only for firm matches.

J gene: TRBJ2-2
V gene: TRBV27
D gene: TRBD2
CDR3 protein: ASSLLTSGRGAGELF

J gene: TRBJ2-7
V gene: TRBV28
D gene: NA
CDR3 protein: ASSPQGQWLSYEQY

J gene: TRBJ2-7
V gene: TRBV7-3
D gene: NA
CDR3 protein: ASSLLSGGAYEQY

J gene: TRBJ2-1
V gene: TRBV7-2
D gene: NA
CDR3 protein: ASSLTGIYYNEQF

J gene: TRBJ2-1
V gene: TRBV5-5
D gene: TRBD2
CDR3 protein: ASSLVAGGSSYNEQF

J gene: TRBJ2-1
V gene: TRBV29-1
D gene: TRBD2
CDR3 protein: SVLGLAGGPDNEQF

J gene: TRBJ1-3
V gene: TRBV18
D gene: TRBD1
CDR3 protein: ASSPKTTTGVAGNTIY

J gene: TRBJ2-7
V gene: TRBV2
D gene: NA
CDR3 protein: ASTGQRDHEQY

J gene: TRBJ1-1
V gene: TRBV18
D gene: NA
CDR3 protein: ASSPPGVDMNTEAF

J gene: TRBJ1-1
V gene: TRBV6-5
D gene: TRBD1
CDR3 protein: ASSNRGGDTEAF

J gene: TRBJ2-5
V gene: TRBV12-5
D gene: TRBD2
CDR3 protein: ASAQAGPGAETQY

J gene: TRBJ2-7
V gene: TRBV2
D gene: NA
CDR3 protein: ASSEGAVYEQY

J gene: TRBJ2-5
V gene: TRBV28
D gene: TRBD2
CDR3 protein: ASRSNGRYQETQY

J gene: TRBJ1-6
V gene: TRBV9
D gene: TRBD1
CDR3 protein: ASSPLGTGAFPLH

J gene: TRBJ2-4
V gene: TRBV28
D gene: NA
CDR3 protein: ASSLRGPTKNIQY

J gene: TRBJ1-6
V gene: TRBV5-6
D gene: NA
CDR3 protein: ASSAGLHSYNSPLH

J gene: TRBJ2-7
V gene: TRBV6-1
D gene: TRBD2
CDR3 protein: ASSEGLAGGYEQY

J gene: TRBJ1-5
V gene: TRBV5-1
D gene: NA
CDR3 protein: ASRSSLNQPQH

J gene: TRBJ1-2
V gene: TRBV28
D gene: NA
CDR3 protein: ASRGTRGNYGYT

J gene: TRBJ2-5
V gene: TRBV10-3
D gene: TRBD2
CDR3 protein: AISDPSTSGSKTQY

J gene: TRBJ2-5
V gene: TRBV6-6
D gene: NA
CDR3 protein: ASSYSRQETQY

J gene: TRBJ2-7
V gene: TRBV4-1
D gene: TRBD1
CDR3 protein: ASSLDRDRVQQY

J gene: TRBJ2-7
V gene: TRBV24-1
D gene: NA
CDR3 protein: ATRGDNYEQY

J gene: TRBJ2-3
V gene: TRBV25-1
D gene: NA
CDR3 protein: ASSSVAGVGDTQY

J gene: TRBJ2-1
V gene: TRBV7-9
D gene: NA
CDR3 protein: ASSLAASLDEQF

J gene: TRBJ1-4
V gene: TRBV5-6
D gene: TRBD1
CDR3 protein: ASSSDRGLEKLF

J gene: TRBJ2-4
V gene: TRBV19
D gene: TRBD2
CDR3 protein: ASSIGSSGVTY

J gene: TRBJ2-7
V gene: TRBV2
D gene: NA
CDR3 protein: ASSVREQY

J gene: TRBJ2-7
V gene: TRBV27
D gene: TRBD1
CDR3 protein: ASKLGTGAYEQY

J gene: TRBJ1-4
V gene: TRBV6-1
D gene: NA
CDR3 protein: ASSDGGGLIGDEKLF

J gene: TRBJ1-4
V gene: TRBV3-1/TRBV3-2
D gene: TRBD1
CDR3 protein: ASSQAPLQGANNEKLF

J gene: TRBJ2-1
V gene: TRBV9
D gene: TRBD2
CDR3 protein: ASSVAGGPWDEQF

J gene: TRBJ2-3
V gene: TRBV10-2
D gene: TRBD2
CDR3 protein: ASSELAGSDTQY

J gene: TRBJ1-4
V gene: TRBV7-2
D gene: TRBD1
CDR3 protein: ASSLKDRGGKLF

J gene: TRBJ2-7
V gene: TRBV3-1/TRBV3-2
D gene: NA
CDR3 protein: ASSQESPTRNEQY

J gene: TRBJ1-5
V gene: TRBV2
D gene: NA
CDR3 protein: ASRMGQGGNQPQH

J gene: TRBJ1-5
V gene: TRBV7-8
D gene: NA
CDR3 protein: ASSLVMAGEQPQH